This T cell receptor beta chain is drawn from a study of blood T cells in healthy people across ages. With a J-beta primer mix and a sample-barcoded 5' primer, a second PCR ran about 7 to 12 cycles. One entry per CDR3 protein, called by TCRdb with MiXCR from the 5' RACE reads. The table shows approximately 600,000 distinct CDR3 sequences, with roughly three fifths occurring only once. The V gene's germline CDR1 is MNHEY and CDR2 SMNVEV (reference sequence). Trimming removed 4 bases from V and 0 bases from J, with 6 bases in between. The CDR3 runs to 13 residues. General study results and limits: Naive T cell percentage strongly correlated with TCR beta diversity.

Of note for this clonotype: What it binds is unknown.

Healthy Caucasian individuals from Russia aged roughly 6 to 95 were enrolled as donors. The sequencing input was blood. The chain joins TRBV27 to TRBJ1-1; D unclear. The sequence was obtained from a man aged 55 to 70 in good health. CDR3 coding DNA: TGTGCCAGCAGTTGGAAGGTGAACACTGAAGCTTTCTTT. It codes for CASSWKVNTEAFF.